This T cell receptor beta chain emerged from a study of T cell repertoires in cytomegalovirus infection. Background on the study: Matching HLA type, along with CMV infection, was indicated by public TCR beta signatures.

Findings and caveats of the study: Identification of carriers of CMV plus the relevant HLA was performed using cumulative public TCR beta family frequency. What dominated the ex vivo response were HLA-C-restricted CMV-specific TCR beta clonotypes.

About this clonotype: What it recognizes is unknown.

Germline V gene data show CDR1 as SGHVS and CDR2 as FQNEAQ. CDR3 size: 12 residues. V lost 5 bases and J lost 2, with 6 bases in between. TCRdb independently ran MiXCR on the reads; one entry per CDR3 protein. The table shows a few hundred thousand distinct CDR3 sequences, with about a quarter occurring only once. Sequenced sample: PBMCs. This sequence joins TRBV7-8 and TRBJ1-1; no firm D call. The source of this sequence is a human donor in good health (CMV status not recorded). Some clones in this sample may be carry-over from other donors' samples. Here the CDR3 reads CASSPINTEAFF. The DNA for the CDR3 is TGTGCCAGCAGCCCGATAAACACTGAAGCTTTCTTT.